This T cell receptor beta chain was sequenced for a study of response to subunit inactivated influenza vaccine. Study-level points and caveats: Authors suggested few new T cells are recruited by each seasonal influenza vaccination.

TCRdb re-called the RT-PCR reads with MiXCR, one entry per CDR3 protein. The sample lists 650,000 or so distinct CDR3 sequences, around 15% occurring once. Germline V gives CDR1 ENHRY, CDR2 SYGVKD. The CDR3 is 15 residues long. Trimming removed 5 bases from V and 5 bases from J, with 18 bases in between. In its sample, this clonotype was seen a few times. Its antigen is currently unknown. J is TRBJ2-5 and V is TRBV10-3; a possible D gene is TRBD1 (5 bases). The input for sequencing was PBMCs from blood, taken roughly 2 weeks before vaccination. This sequence originates from a middle-aged man who received an inactivated influenza vaccine. In nucleotides, the CDR3 is TGTGCCATCAGTAACTCCCAGGCTGGGGCGGAGACCCAGTACTTC. Protein sequence: CAISNSQAGAETQYF.